Below are 12 T cell receptor beta chains sequenced from a single sample in a study of human T cells and chemical hapten exposure. TCRdb re-derived calls from the RACE reads in MiXCR, one entry per CDR3 protein. The sample has 75,000 to 95,000 distinct CDR3 sequences; approximately 9.9% are singletons. The time point is: patch test 2, 6 weeks after DPC sensitization. Treatment of the sample: therapeutic diphenylcyclopropenone sensitization with weekly scalp DPC. Here the sequenced sample was whole blood, taken in connection with sensitization to the hapten diphenylcyclopropenone (DPC). The receptor set was obtained from a man aged 35-49 years with alopecia areata. Some clones in this sample may be carry-over from other donors' samples.

This clonotype was counted at least ten times. The chain has TRBV6-2 or TRBV6-3 and TRBJ1-1; no clear D gene. The germline V and J ends were trimmed by 5 bases and 4 bases, with 8 bases remaining between them. The CDR3 extends over 12 amino acids. CDR1 is MNHEY, CDR2 SVGEGT, per germline. The CDR3: CASSDPSTEAFF. The DNA of the CDR3 is TGTGCCAGCAGTGACCCTAGCACTGAAGCTTTCTTT.

This chain's CDR3 is CASSTLMGYNQPQHF. DNA of the CDR3: TGTGCCAGTAGTACCCTGATGGGCTACAATCAGCCCCAGCATTTT. V and J are TRBV19 and TRBJ1-5; D call uncertain. The length of the CDR3 is 15 residues. V dropped 4 bases and J dropped 3 bases, with 13 bases sitting between them. Per the germline V gene, CDR1 is LNHDA and CDR2 is SQIVND (reference sequence).

The chain is built from TRBV2 and TRBJ1-5; TRBD1 aligns across 7 bases. The CDR3 has 15 amino acids. Germline CDR1 reads SNHLY; CDR2 reads FYNNEI. V was clipped by 7 bases and J by 2 bases; unmatched bases: 8. As DNA, the CDR3 is TGTGCCAGCACCTTAAGGACAGGAGGCAATCAGCCCCAGCATTTT. Translating gives CASTLRTGGNQPQHF. Full variable domain (missing parts from reference TRBV2 and TRBJ1-5): EPEVTQTPSHQVTQMGQEVILRCVPISNHLYFYWYRQILGQKVEFLVSFYNNEISEKSEIFDDQFSVERPDGSNFTLKIRSTKLEDSAMYFCASTLRTGGNQPQHFGDGTRLSIL.

In this sample, this clonotype turned up a few times. This chain connects TRBV24-1 to TRBJ1-5; no clear D. Looked up from germline, CDR1 is KGHDR and CDR2 is SFDVKD. V was pared by 3 bases and J by 2 bases, with 13 bases between. This CDR3 region has 16 residues. The CDR3 region is CATSDPRESGNQPQHF. CDR3 nucleotide sequence: TGTGCCACCAGTGATCCGCGGGAAAGTGGCAATCAGCCCCAGCATTTT.

This clonotype was found a few times. This chain links TRBV24-1 with TRBJ2-5; 11 bases agree with TRBD2. The CDR3 loop spans 17 amino acids. V was pared by 5 bases and J by 3 bases, with 10 bases of the junction left unmatched. Germline V gene data show CDR1 as KGHDR and CDR2 as SFDVKD. The CDR3 DNA reads as TGTGCCACCAGTGCCCCCTCACGACTAGCGGGGAAAGAGACCCAGTACTTC. Protein sequence: CATSAPSRLAGKETQYF.

This clonotype was observed a handful of times. The chain combines TRBV15 with TRBJ1-4; D is unclear. Per germline, CDR1 LNHNV and CDR2 YYDKDF (reference sequence). The V end lost 0 bases, the J end lost 0 bases, and 14 bases lay between the germline ends. CDR3 length: 18 amino acids. The DNA for the CDR3 is TGTGCCACCAGCAGAGATCTAGGAGGGCGAACAACTAATGAAAAACTGTTTTTT. Translated, it gives CATSRDLGGRTTNEKLFF. Together with reference TRBV15 and TRBJ1-4, the CDR3 gives the full variable domain: DAMVIQNPRYQVTQFGKPVTLSCSQTLNHNVMYWYQQKSSQAPKLLFHYYDKDFNNEADTPDNFQSRRPNTSFCFLDIRSPGLGDTAMYLCATSRDLGGRTTNEKLFFGSGTQLSVL.

The chain uses TRBV7-8 and TRBJ2-1, with D possibly being TRBD1 (6 bases). Germline loops: CDR1 SGHVS, CDR2 FQNEAQ. V was trimmed by 5 bases and J by 6 bases, leaving 17 bases between them. CDR3 size: 15 residues. The CDR3 region is CASSGRTDRINEQFF. The CDR3 DNA reads as TGTGCCAGCAGCGGTCGGACAGATCGCATCAATGAGCAGTTCTTC.

This clonotype was observed a handful of times. This chain links TRBV7-9 with TRBJ2-3; weak D call: TRBD1 (6 bases). This CDR3 region has 16 residues. The V gene's germline CDR1 is SEHNR and CDR2 FQNEAQ (reference sequence). Trimming pared 0 bases from V and 9 bases from J, leaving 19 bases between. CDR3: CASSLAEAGAWGTQYF. CDR3 DNA: TGTGCCAGCAGCTTAGCGGAGGCAGGGGCCTGGGGCACGCAGTATTTT.

This chain links TRBV5-5 with TRBJ2-7; no clear D. The germline CDR1 and CDR2 sequences are SGHKS and YYEKEE (reference sequence). The CDR3 extends over 11 amino acids. With 2 bases removed from V and 6 bases from J, the gap between germline ends came to 6 bases. The CDR3 bases are TGTGCCAGCAGCTTTACGGGCGAGCAGTACGTC. It codes for CASSFTGEQYV.

This clonotype was detected a few times. V usage is TRBV7-9 and J usage is TRBJ2-5; TRBD1 matches at 7 bases. The length of the CDR3 is 14 residues. Trimming at V came to 3 bases and at J to 1 base, leaving 2 bases not matched to a gene. Germline V gene lookup returns CDR1 SEHNR and CDR2 FQNEAQ (reference sequence). For the CDR3, the DNA is TGTGCCAGCAGCTTCGGACAGGCCCAAGAGACCCAGTACTTC. Protein product: CASSFGQAQETQYF. Combining the CDR3 with reference TRBV7-9 and TRBJ2-5 gives the whole variable domain DTGVSQNPRHKITKRGQNVTFRCDPISEHNRLYWYRQTLGQGPEFLTYFQNEAQLEKSRLLSDRFSAERPKGSFSTLEIQRTEQGDSAMYLCASSFGQAQETQYFGPGTRLLVL.

This clonotype came up many times. The genes are TRBV29-1 and TRBJ2-5; 7 bases map to TRBD1. This CDR3 is built from 13 residues. J lost 5 bases, V lost 6 bases, and 9 bases had no gene match. Germline V gene lookup returns CDR1 SQVTM and CDR2 ANQGSEA. CDR3: CSVEDRHLETQYF. CDR3 in DNA: TGCAGCGTAGAGGACAGGCATCTTGAGACCCAGTACTTC.

The sample holds a few counts of this clonotype. V and J are TRBV7-2 and TRBJ1-1; 7 nucleotides align to TRBD1. The V segment lost 6 bases and the J segment 1 base; nucleotides outside the gene matches: 8. Germline assignment: CDR1 SGHTA and CDR2 FQGNSA. The CDR3 runs 15 residues. The CDR3, as DNA: TGTGCCAGCAGGGCCCGGGCAGGGGGGAACACTGAAGCTTTCTTT. This encodes CASRARAGGNTEAFF.